The next 27 T cell receptor beta chains were all read from a single sample in a study of shared clonotypes between healthy human individuals. The repertoire was sequenced with immunoSEQ multiplex PCR; TCRdb's copy has only in-frame clones and lacks some. The profile shows a few million clones, approximately 92% of them singletons. The naive CD8 population came from CD45RO-negative cells selected for CCR7, without terminally differentiated effector memory CD45RA+ cells. Input material: naive CD8+ T cells from PBMCs. These receptors all stem from a man younger than 30 in good health. Some clones in this sample may be carry-over from other donors' samples.

Note on this clone: A read error may account for a junction end that differs from germline. The chain combines TRBV15 with TRBJ2-7; the D gene is possibly TRBD1 (6 bases). Germline V CDR1 and CDR2: LNHNV, YYDKDF (reference sequence). The CDR3 covers 15 residues. The chain's CDR3 is CATSNRDTETSEQYF. In DNA, the CDR3 is TGTGCCACAAGCAACCGGGACACAGAAACCTCCGAGCAGTACTTC.

Notes on this clone: Other DNA sequences from this sample encode an identical CDR3 as well. The V gene is TRBV27, the J gene TRBJ1-1; D unresolved. The CDR3 extends over 13 amino acids. Deletions cut 2 bases from V and 4 bases from J, with 8 bases between. The V gene's germline CDR1 is MNHEY and CDR2 SMNVEV (reference sequence). CDR3 region: CASSLRVGTEAFF. CDR3 DNA sequence: TGTGCCAGCAGTTTACGGGTCGGCACTGAAGCTTTCTTT.

This clone appeared a single time. The chain has TRBV6-5 and TRBJ2-1; a weak D match, TRBD2 (6 bases). The CDR3 consists of 15 residues. Trimming shortened V by 2 bases and J by 4 bases, and 12 bases separated the two germline ends. The germline V gene has CDR1 MNHEY and CDR2 SVGAGI. The CDR3 loop is CASSYQGTSYNEQFF. The CDR3 bases are TGTGCCAGCAGTTACCAAGGGACTTCATACAATGAGCAGTTCTTC.

The chain is built from TRBV7-2 and TRBJ1-1; D unclear. Trimming removed 2 bases at V and 0 bases at J, with 16 bases between. The CDR3 is made up of 17 amino acids. Germline V gene sequence: CDR1 SGHTA, CDR2 FQGNSA. This CDR3 reads CASSLLVPTAMNTEAFF. The CDR3, as DNA: TGTGCCAGCAGCTTACTAGTCCCTACAGCAATGAACACTGAAGCTTTCTTT.

The chain recombines TRBV19 with TRBJ2-2; 7 bases map to TRBD2. This CDR3 spans 14 amino acids. Germline trimming cut 5 bases from V and 5 bases from J; bases unmatched to any gene: 5. Germline assignment: CDR1 LNHDA and CDR2 SQIVND (reference sequence). CDR3 sequence (DNA): TGTGCCAGTAGTTCACTGGGGGGGACCGGGGAGCTGTTTTTT. This encodes CASSSLGGTGELFF.

This chain links TRBV23-1 with TRBJ2-7; D is uncertain. TRBV23-1 is noted as an ORF with a role that remains uncertain. Trimming cost V 8 bases and J 2 bases, with 22 bases left between them. There are 16 residues in the CDR3. The CDR3 here is CASSQARTLQTYEQYF. Here the CDR3 DNA reads TGCGCCAGCTCCCAGGCACGGACCCTTCAAACCTACGAGCAGTACTTC.

This clone was observed a single time. The chain carries TRBV27 and TRBJ2-7; a weak D match, TRBD2 (6 bases). The CDR3 length is 15 residues. The germline gives CDR1 MNHEY, CDR2 SMNVEV (reference sequence). Trimming cost V 4 bases and J 0 bases, with 13 bases left between them. CDR3 in amino acids: CASSWRGFPSYEQYF. The CDR3 coding sequence is TGTGCCAGCAGTTGGCGGGGTTTCCCCTCCTACGAGCAGTACTTC.

This chain joins TRBV14 and TRBJ2-3; 7 nucleotides line up with TRBD1. With 2 bases clipped from V and 0 bases from J, the junction kept 5 bases outside the gene matches. The CDR3 sequence is 16 residues long. Germline values: CDR1 SGHDN, CDR2 FVKESK. The CDR3 region has the DNA TGTGCCAGCAGCCAAAGGGGGCTGGTTAGCACAGATACGCAGTATTTT. The encoded protein is CASSQRGLVSTDTQYF. The full variable domain, rest sourced from reference TRBV14 and TRBJ2-3, is EAGVTQFPSHSVIEKGQTVTLRCDPISGHDNLYWYRRVMGKEIKFLLHFVKESKQDESGMPNNRFLAERTGGTYSTLKVQPAELEDSGVYFCASSQRGLVSTDTQYFGPGTRLTVL.

The chain links TRBV15 to TRBJ2-7, with D unresolved. The germline V gene has CDR1 LNHNV and CDR2 YYDKDF (reference sequence). The CDR3 runs to 12 residues. Trimming cost V 2 bases and J 2 bases, with 4 bases left between them. Here the CDR3 DNA reads TGTGCCACCAGCAGACTGGCCTACGAGCAGTACTTC. Its translation: CATSRLAYEQYF.

The rearrangement joins TRBV2 to TRBJ2-3, with 10 bases fitting TRBD2. In germline, CDR1 is SNHLY, CDR2 FYNNEI. The V gene end was trimmed by 6 bases and the J gene end by 2 bases; junction bases not matched to a gene: 8. This CDR3 contains 16 residues. The CDR3: CASRETSGSLTDTQYF. In DNA, the CDR3 is TGTGCCAGCAGAGAGACTAGCGGGTCCCTCACAGATACGCAGTATTTT.

V gene TRBV27 combines with J gene TRBJ2-6; D is perhaps TRBD2 (6 bases). The V gene's germline CDR1 is MNHEY and CDR2 SMNVEV (reference sequence). V lost 3 bases to trimming and J lost 0 bases, with 12 bases between them. This CDR3 comprises 17 residues. The CDR3 nucleotides read TGTGCCAGCAGTTTCGGGGGTCACTACTCTGGGGCCAACGTCCTGACTTTC. The encoded protein is CASSFGGHYSGANVLTF.

V usage is TRBV5-6 and J usage is TRBJ2-5; either TRBD1 or TRBD2 may supply D (6 bases each). Trimming shortened V by 1 base and J by 2 bases, and 15 bases separated the two germline ends. Germline V gene lookup returns CDR1 SGHDT and CDR2 YYEEEE. This CDR3 region has 16 residues. This chain's CDR3 is CASSLLGGQYQETQYF. CDR3 nucleotide sequence: TGTGCCAGCAGCTTGCTAGGGGGGCAATATCAAGAGACCCAGTACTTC.

The chain has TRBV4-1 and TRBJ1-5, with D possibly being TRBD1 (6 bases). CDR1 MGHRA and CDR2 YSYEKL come from the germline V gene. This CDR3 contains 18 residues. V lost 1 base, J lost 9 bases, and 25 bases lay in between. CDR3 DNA: TGCGCCAGCAGCCAAGGAAGCTCCACCGGGACACGCGGCTGGCCCCAGCATTTT. The encoded protein is CASSQGSSTGTRGWPQHF.

This clone was found once. Different DNA sequences within this sample yield the same CDR3. The rearrangement joins TRBV11-2 to TRBJ2-1; unclear D gene. Trimming cost V 4 bases and J 3 bases, with 4 bases left between them. The CDR3 runs to 12 residues. The germline gives CDR1 SGHAT, CDR2 FQNNGV. The CDR3 region is CASSSGYNEQFF. CDR3 sequence (DNA): TGTGCCAGCAGCTCGGGCTACAATGAGCAGTTCTTC.

The chain employs TRBV9 and TRBJ2-6; D is perhaps TRBD1 (5 bases). The germline V gene has CDR1 SGDLS and CDR2 YYNGEE. The CDR3 contains 18 residues. Trimming took off 2 bases at V and 4 bases at J, with 19 bases between the two ends. CDR3 in DNA: TGTGCCAGCAGCGTTTCTAAGGGGCGCCCAGCCGGGGCCAACGTCCTGACTTTC. Translation gives CASSVSKGRPAGANVLTF. Together with reference TRBV9 and TRBJ2-6, the CDR3 gives the full variable domain: DSGVTQTPKHLITATGQRVTLRCSPRSGDLSVYWYQQSLDQGLQFLIQYYNGEERAKGNILERFSAQQFPDLHSELNLSSLELGDSALYFCASSVSKGRPAGANVLTFGAGSRLTVL.

CDR3: CASSLGGLYNEQFF. CDR3 bases: TGTGCCAGCAGCTTGGGCGGACTGTACAATGAGCAGTTCTTC. V is TRBV7-3 and J is TRBJ2-1; a possible D gene is TRBD2 (5 bases). Germline CDR1 and CDR2: SGHTA and FQGTGA. The CDR3 contains 14 residues. V was cut by 3 bases and J by 4 bases, with 10 bases left in between.

The chain couples TRBV4-2 to TRBJ2-1; TRBD2 might be the D (6 bases). Trimming left V 5 bases short and J 9 bases short, with 14 bases between. CDR3 size: 13 residues. The germline V gene encodes CDR1 LGHNA and CDR2 YNFKEQ. The CDR3 is CASSSGERSEQFF. In DNA form, the CDR3 reads TGTGCCAGCAGCTCGGGGGAGCGGAGTGAGCAGTTCTTC.

The rearrangement links TRBV10-3 to TRBJ1-1, with D unresolved. There are 11 residues in the CDR3. Germline values: CDR1 ENHRY, CDR2 SYGVKD. V lost 3 bases, J lost 10 bases, and 9 bases lay in between. The CDR3 loop reads CAISDLAGAFF. The CDR3 DNA follows: TGTGCCATCAGTGATTTAGCTGGAGCTTTCTTT.

This chain links TRBV6-1 with TRBJ2-7; no clear D gene. The CDR3 is 13 residues long. The ends were cut back, 0 bases at V and 1 base at J, with 4 bases in the middle. Germline CDR1 and CDR2: MNHNS and SASEGT. The CDR3 DNA reads TGTGCCAGCAGTGAAGCAGGGTCCTACGAGCAGTACTTC. It codes for CASSEAGSYEQYF.

Only one count was recorded for this clone. V gene TRBV19 combines with J gene TRBJ2-6; D gene uncertain. Deletions cut 5 bases from V and 0 bases from J, with 11 bases between. Per the germline V gene, CDR1 is LNHDA and CDR2 is SQIVND (reference sequence). The CDR3 loop spans 16 amino acids. The CDR3 reads CASSGDGYSGANVLTF. The CDR3 DNA sequence: TGTGCCAGTAGTGGCGACGGGTACTCTGGGGCCAACGTCCTGACTTTC.

This rearrangement joins TRBV6-1 to TRBJ2-2, with D tentatively TRBD2 (5 bases). CDR1 MNHNS and CDR2 SASEGT come from the germline V gene. This CDR3 is 14 amino acids long. V gave up 7 bases and J gave up 1 base, with 10 bases separating them. CDR3 residues: CASIWAGNTGELFF. The CDR3 coding sequence is TGTGCCAGCATATGGGCGGGGAACACCGGGGAGCTGTTTTTT.

This chain links TRBV9 with TRBJ2-2, with 11 bases fitting TRBD2. J gave up 3 bases and V 7 bases, and 11 bases lay outside the gene matches. Germline values: CDR1 SGDLS, CDR2 YYNGEE. The length of the CDR3 is 17 residues. This CDR3 is CASSGTSGIVDTGELFF. In DNA, the CDR3 is TGTGCCAGCTCCGGGACTAGCGGCATCGTCGACACCGGGGAGCTGTTTTTT. Combining the CDR3 with reference TRBV9 and TRBJ2-2 gives the whole variable domain DSGVTQTPKHLITATGQRVTLRCSPRSGDLSVYWYQQSLDQGLQFLIQYYNGEERAKGNILERFSAQQFPDLHSELNLSSLELGDSALYFCASSGTSGIVDTGELFFGEGSRLTVL.

This rearrangement joins TRBV4-3 to TRBJ2-1; 8 nucleotides match TRBD2. Germline CDR1 is LGHNA and CDR2 is YSLEER. With V trimmed by 3 bases and J by 5 bases, 6 bases remained unmatched. The CDR3 extends over 15 amino acids. CDR3 loop: CASSQDWTSNNEQFF. DNA for the CDR3: TGCGCCAGCAGCCAGGACTGGACTAGCAACAATGAGCAGTTCTTC.

The CDR3 DNA is TGTGCCAGCATAATGGGGAACTCCTACAATGAGCAGTTCTTC. As protein: CASIMGNSYNEQFF. The chain has TRBV5-5 and TRBJ2-1; D is unresolved. The germline V gene has CDR1 SGHKS and CDR2 YYEKEE (reference sequence). CDR3 length: 14 residues. Trimming removed 6 bases from V and 0 bases from J, with 10 bases in between.

The chain employs TRBV29-1 and TRBJ2-7; 8 positions match TRBD1. This CDR3 contains 15 residues. Germline CDR1 reads SQVTM; CDR2 reads ANQGSEA. V gave up 0 bases and J gave up 3 bases; unmatched junction bases: 7. DNA of the CDR3: TGCAGCGTTGAAGATTGGCAGGGGGCATACTACGAGCAGTACTTC. Translation: CSVEDWQGAYYEQYF.

The rearrangement joins TRBV2 to TRBJ2-1; a weak D match, TRBD1 (5 bases). The CDR3 covers 15 residues. Trimming took 6 bases from V and 10 from J, leaving 22 bases between them. Germline assignment: CDR1 SNHLY and CDR2 FYNNEI. In nucleotides, the CDR3 is TGTGCCAGCAGGAACTTTCAACGACAGCCAGGGGAGCAGTTCTTC. Protein: CASRNFQRQPGEQFF.

The rearrangement joins TRBV2 to TRBJ2-1; D not certain. Looked up from germline, CDR1 is SNHLY and CDR2 is FYNNEI. The CDR3 is 15 residues long. The ends were cut back, 3 bases at V and 0 bases at J, with 9 bases in the middle. CDR3 nucleotides: TGTGCCAGCAGTGAGGTTATGAGCTCCTACAATGAGCAGTTCTTC. This codes for CASSEVMSSYNEQFF.